This paragraph reports one T cell receptor beta chain. What it recognizes is unknown. TCRdb re-called the RACE reads through MiXCR, storing one row per CDR3 protein. The sample consists of about 350,000 distinct CDR3 sequences, 4.5% to 7% of them appearing once. These data belong to a study of human T cells and chemical hapten exposure. Turning to the study itself: Sensitization was performed using 2% DPC on a roughly 2 cm by roughly 2 cm upper inner arm skin site. Per-sample variation in TCR yield stemmed mainly from small pooled library volume differences. Study outcomes and limitations: Significantly greater numbers of large CDR3 similarity clusters came from expanded TCRs than from controls.

The time point was: pre-sensitization, week 0. Specified treatment: therapeutic diphenylcyclopropenone sensitization with weekly scalp DPC. Drawing of blood took place ahead of applying each patch test. Trimming shortened V by 2 bases and J by 3 bases, and 14 bases separated the two germline ends. CDR3 length equals 15 residues. Looked up from germline, CDR1 is SNHLY and CDR2 is FYNNEI. This clonotype was sampled from a woman under 30 with alopecia areata. Some clones in this sample may be carry-over from other donors' samples. The rearrangement joins TRBV2 to TRBJ2-7, with no clear D. This specimen consisted of whole blood, obtained in connection with sensitization to the hapten diphenylcyclopropenone (DPC). The CDR3 DNA is TGTGCCAGCAGTGAATTTGATGGAGTGATCTACGAGCAGTACTTC. Translation: CASSEFDGVIYEQYF.